The source of this TCR beta chain is a study of shared clonotypes between healthy human individuals. As for the study in general: The donors, two women and three men, were aged 18 to 49.

Measured with immunoSEQ multiplex PCR; TCRdb has only the in-frame clones, and not every one. The sample carries 950,000 to 1,300,000 clones, about 75% recorded once. V lost 4 bases, J lost 4 bases, and 12 bases lay in between. The germline V gene encodes CDR1 SQVTM and CDR2 ANQGSEA. The CDR3 length is 13 residues. Findings of the study overall: Sequencing depth was expected to affect clonotype sharing among donors.

As to this clone: The antigen is unknown.

The clonotype was recovered from a man between 18 and 29 years old in good health. The chain links TRBV29-1 to TRBJ2-3; D may be TRBD2 (6 bases). The sequencing sample was made of memory CD4+ T cells sorted from blood. Subset meaning: CD45RA-negative fraction. The CDR3 DNA follows: TGCAGCGTTGCGTCGGGAGTACCAGATACGCAGTATTTT. Protein product: CSVASGVPDTQYF.